This entry concerns a single TCR beta chain. Its cognate antigen is unknown. The sample belongs to a study of cytomegalovirus exposure and HLA in healthy donors. V lost 9 bases, J lost 2 bases, and 11 bases lay in between. The germline V gene has CDR1 SNHLY and CDR2 FYNNEI. CDR3 size: 14 residues. The study's findings and limits: Among donors in an Asian-associated ancestry cluster, a later analysis reportedly found fewer N-insertions than the roughly 610-donor mean. In a later analysis, V- and J-gene trimming of beta chains associated with a DCLRE1C missense variant, replicated independently. Usually a TCR sequence was rare, but some public TCRs were found in many donors.

The study ran its PCR with 60 Vbeta and 13 Jbeta primers. Produced via immunoSEQ multiplex PCR; TCRdb's table is partial and in-frame only. The sample holds roughly 120,000 clones. The sample consisted of PBMCs. The rearrangement links TRBV2 to TRBJ1-6; tentative D call: TRBD1 (6 bases). This receptor was taken from a young man in good health and CMV-seronegative. The CDR3 protein is CASQGFPYNSPLHF. The CDR3 nucleotides are TGTGCCAGTCAGGGGTTTCCCTATAATTCACCCCTCCACTTT. The full variable domain, rest sourced from reference TRBV2 and TRBJ1-6, is EPEVTQTPSHQVTQMGQEVILRCVPISNHLYFYWYRQILGQKVEFLVSFYNNEISEKSEIFDDQFSVERPDGSNFTLKIRSTKLEDSAMYFCASQGFPYNSPLHFGNGTRLTVT.